A single sample gave rise to the 7 T cell receptor beta chains below, sequenced in a study of blood T cells in healthy people across ages. A second roughly 7 to 11 cycle PCR used barcoded and J-beta primers. Via MiXCR, TCRdb re-called the 5' RACE reads, giving one row per CDR3 protein. The table includes roughly 1.5 million distinct CDR3 sequences, 35% to 45% detected once. The sequencing input was blood. The receptors were sampled from a woman aged 18-29 years in good health.

This clonotype turned up a few times. A single base separates this from a much larger clone, so it may be a read error. The rearrangement links TRBV12-3 or TRBV12-4 to TRBJ1-3; D is unclear. V was cut by 3 bases and J by 0 bases, with 18 bases left in between. There are 18 residues in the CDR3. CDR3 coding DNA: TGTGCCAGCAGTTTGGGGAGATTCTTTGATTTCTCTGGAAACACCATATATTTT. Protein product: CASSLGRFFDFSGNTIYF.

The chain recombines TRBV4-3 with TRBJ2-4; 11 bases fit TRBD2. The tail of the sequence fits TRBJ2-7 better, so the J call may be wrong. CDR1 is LGHNA, CDR2 YSLEER, per germline. The CDR3 is 15 amino acids. CDR3 loop: CASSHQTSGDYEQYF. The CDR3 nucleotides are TGCGCCAGCAGCCACCAGACTAGCGGGGACTACGAGCAGTACTTC.

This chain joins TRBV11-2 and TRBJ2-3; 8 nucleotides line up with TRBD2. This CDR3 is built from 15 residues. Unmatched junction bases numbered 5, after V lost 6 bases and J lost 0 bases. CDR1 and CDR2 (germline): SGHAT, FQNNGV. The CDR3 nucleotides read TGTGCCAGCAGGGAAAGCGGGGGAAGCACAGATACGCAGTATTTT. Residues: CASRESGGSTDTQYF. Full variable domain (missing parts from reference TRBV11-2 and TRBJ2-3): EAGVAQSPRYKIIEKRQSVAFWCNPISGHATLYWYQQILGQGPKLLIQFQNNGVVDDSQLPKDRFSAERLKGVDSTLKIQPAKLEDSAVYLCASRESGGSTDTQYFGPGTRLTVL.

The chain carries TRBV20-1 and TRBJ2-7; D may match TRBD1 or TRBD2 (5 bases each). Germline values: CDR1 DFQATT, CDR2 SNEGSKA (reference sequence). V was clipped by 1 base and J by 4 bases, with 17 bases between them. This CDR3 comprises 15 residues. The CDR3 region is CSARALGTATYEQYF. Here the CDR3 DNA reads TGCAGTGCTAGAGCCCTAGGGACGGCGACATACGAGCAGTACTTC.

This chain uses TRBV5-1 with TRBJ1-1, with TRBD1 matching over 9 bases. The junction had 4 bases not matched to a gene; V was cut back by 1 base and J by 0 bases. The CDR3 extends over 16 amino acids. Germline values: CDR1 SGHRS, CDR2 YFSETQ. The CDR3 sequence is CASSLRTGAMNTEAFF. CDR3 DNA: TGCGCCAGCAGCTTGCGGACAGGGGCCATGAACACTGAAGCTTTCTTT.

This clonotype was picked up a small number of times. The chain employs TRBV21-1 and TRBJ1-5; no check of the table's D call, TRBD1, against the DNA was made. TRBV21-1 counts as a pseudogene. CDR3 length: 16 amino acids. The CDR3 is CASSTYAGQINQPQHF. CDR3 coding DNA: TGTGCCAGCAGCACATACGCGGGACAGATCAATCAGCCCCAGCATTTT.

For this clonotype: A clone one base away is much larger, so this may be a read error. This rearrangement joins TRBV12-3 or TRBV12-4 to TRBJ2-1; the match to TRBD1 covers 8 bases. This CDR3 is 16 amino acids long. CDR3 nucleotides: TGTGTCAGCAGTAAGACCGGGACAGGTAACTACAATGAGCAGTTCTTC. Amino acids: CVSSKTGTGNYNEQFF.